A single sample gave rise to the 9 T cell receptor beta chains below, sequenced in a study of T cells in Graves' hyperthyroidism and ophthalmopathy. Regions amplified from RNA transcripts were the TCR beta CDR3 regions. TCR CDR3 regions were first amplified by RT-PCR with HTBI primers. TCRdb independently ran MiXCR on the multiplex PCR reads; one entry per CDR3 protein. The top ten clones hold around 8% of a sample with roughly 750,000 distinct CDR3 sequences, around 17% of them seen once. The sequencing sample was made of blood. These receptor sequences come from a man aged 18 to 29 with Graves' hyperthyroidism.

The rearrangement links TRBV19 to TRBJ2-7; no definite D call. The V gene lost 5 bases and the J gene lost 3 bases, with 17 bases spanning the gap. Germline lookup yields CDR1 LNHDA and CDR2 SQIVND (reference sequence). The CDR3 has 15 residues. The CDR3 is CASSLNSASGYEQYF. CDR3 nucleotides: TGTGCCAGTAGTCTCAATTCCGCCTCGGGCTACGAGCAGTACTTC.

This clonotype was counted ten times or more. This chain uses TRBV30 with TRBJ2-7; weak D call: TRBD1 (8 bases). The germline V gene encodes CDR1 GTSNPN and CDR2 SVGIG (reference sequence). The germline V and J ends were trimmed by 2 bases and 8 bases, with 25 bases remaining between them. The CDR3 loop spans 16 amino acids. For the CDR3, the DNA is TGTGCCTGGAGTCAACAATTCGGACAGGGAGGGATGAAGCAGTACTTC. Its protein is CAWSQQFGQGGMKQYF.

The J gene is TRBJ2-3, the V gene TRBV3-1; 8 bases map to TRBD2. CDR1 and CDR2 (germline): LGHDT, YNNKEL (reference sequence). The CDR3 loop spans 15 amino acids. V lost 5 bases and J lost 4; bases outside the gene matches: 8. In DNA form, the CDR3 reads TGTGCCAGCAGCGATGCGGGACTAGACTCAGATACGCAGTATTTT. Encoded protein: CASSDAGLDSDTQYF.

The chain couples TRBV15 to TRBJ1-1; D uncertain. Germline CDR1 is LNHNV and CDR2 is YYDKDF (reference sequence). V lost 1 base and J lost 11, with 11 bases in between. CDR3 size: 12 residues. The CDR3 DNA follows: TGTGCCACCAGCAGAGGAGACTGGAAGGCTTTCTTT. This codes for CATSRGDWKAFF.

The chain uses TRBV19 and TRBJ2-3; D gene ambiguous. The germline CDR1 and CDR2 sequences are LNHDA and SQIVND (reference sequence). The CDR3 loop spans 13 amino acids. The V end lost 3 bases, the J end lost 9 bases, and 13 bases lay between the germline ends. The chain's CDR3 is CASSIPAVSTQYF. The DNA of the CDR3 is TGTGCCAGTAGTATCCCGGCCGTTTCAACGCAGTATTTT.

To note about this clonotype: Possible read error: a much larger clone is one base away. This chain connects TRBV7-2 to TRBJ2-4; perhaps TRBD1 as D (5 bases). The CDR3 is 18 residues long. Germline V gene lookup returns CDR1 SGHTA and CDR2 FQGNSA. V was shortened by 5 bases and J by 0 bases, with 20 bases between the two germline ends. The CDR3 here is CASSPRPRARLAKNIQYF. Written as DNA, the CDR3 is TGTGCCAGCAGCCCTCGCCCCAGGGCGCGATTAGCCAAAAACATTCAGTACTTC.

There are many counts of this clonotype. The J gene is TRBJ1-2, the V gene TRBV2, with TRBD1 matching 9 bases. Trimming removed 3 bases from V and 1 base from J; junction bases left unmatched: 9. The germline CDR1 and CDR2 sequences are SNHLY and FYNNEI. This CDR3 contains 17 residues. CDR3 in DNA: TGTGCCAGCAGTGACGGACAGGGGCCCTCCGTTAACTATGGCTACACCTTC. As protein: CASSDGQGPSVNYGYTF.

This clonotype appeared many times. The CDR3: CATQGGRVTVETQYF. The CDR3 nucleotides are TGTGCCACCCAAGGGGGCAGGGTGACGGTGGAGACCCAGTACTTC. The chain recombines TRBV24-1 with TRBJ2-5; 7 positions agree with TRBD1. CDR1 is KGHDR, CDR2 SFDVKD, per germline. V shed 9 bases and J 5 bases; nucleotides not matched to a gene: 14. CDR3 length: 15 residues.

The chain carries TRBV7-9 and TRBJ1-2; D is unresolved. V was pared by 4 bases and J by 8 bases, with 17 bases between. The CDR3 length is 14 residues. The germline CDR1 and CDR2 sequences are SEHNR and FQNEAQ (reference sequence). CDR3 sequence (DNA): TGTGCCAGCAGCTCACCCGACACCCCCGAGGGCTACACCTTC. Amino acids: CASSSPDTPEGYTF.